Listed below are T cell receptor beta chains from one sample, sequenced in a study of control samples from healthy donors and cancer patients. Profiled with immunoSEQ multiplex PCR; TCRdb holds only in-frame clones, not every one. The sample yields some 130,000 clones, 92% seen once. Sequenced: blood. These receptors originate from a man younger than 35 in good health. Both conserved end residues are part of each CDR3. The D gene is left open where the match is weak. Expanded clones are given a class, and other clones once, few, many or no size at all.

J gene | clone size | D gene | V gene | CDR3 DNA | CDR3 protein
TRBJ2-1 | . | . | TRBV9 | TGTGCCAGCAGCGTAGATGGGCTAGCGACCTACAATGAGCAGTTCTTC | CASSVDGLATYNEQFF
TRBJ2-7 | . | . | TRBV6-2/TRBV6-3 | TGCGCCAGCAGTTATCCGAGCGAGCAGTACTTC | CASSYPSEQYF
TRBJ2-7 | . | . | TRBV6-6 | TGTGCCAGCAGTTACTGGTCAGAGCAGTACTTC | CASSYWSEQYF
TRBJ2-2 | once | . | TRBV6-5 | TGTGCCAGCAGAGGACTGGGGGAGCTGTTTTTT | CASRGLGELFF
TRBJ1-1 | . | TRBD1 | TRBV27 | TGTGCCAGCAGGCCCGGGACAGGGAACACTGAAGCTTTCTTT | CASRPGTGNTEAFF
TRBJ1-2 | . | TRBD1 | TRBV19 | TGTGCCAGTATAGACAGGGGGCTTGACTATGGCTACACCTTC | CASIDRGLDYGYTF
TRBJ2-7 | . | TRBD2 | TRBV2 | TGTGCCAGCGCTGGGACTAGGGCCTACGAGCAGTACTTC | CASAGTRAYEQYF
TRBJ2-1 | . | . | TRBV5-4 | TGTGCCAGCAGCCACCCCATTCGGGGTAATCATGAGCAGTTCTTC | CASSHPIRGNHEQFF
TRBJ2-3 | . | . | TRBV10-3 | TGTGCCATCAGTGCAGGGGAAAACACAGATACGCAGTATTTT | CAISAGENTDTQYF
TRBJ2-1 | . | . | TRBV7-6 | TGTGCCAGCAGCCCCCTAGGCGGGTCAGGGGCTTACAATGAGCAGTTCTTC | CASSPLGGSGAYNEQFF
TRBJ1-5 | few | . | TRBV7-9 | TGTGCCAGCAGCTTCGGGGCTCAGCCCCAGCATTTT | CASSFGAQPQHF
TRBJ2-3 | once | . | TRBV7-2 | TGTGCCAGCAGCTTATGGGCGGTCGGCACAGATACGCAGTATTTT | CASSLWAVGTDTQYF
TRBJ1-2 | . | . | TRBV7-2 | TGTGCCAGCAGCACTCACAGTGAAGCTAACTATGGCTACACCTTC | CASSTHSEANYGYTF
TRBJ2-5 | . | . | TRBV3-1/TRBV3-2 | TGTGCCAGCAGCCAAGATCATGTGAAGACCCAGTACTTC | CASSQDHVKTQYF
TRBJ1-5 | . | TRBD1 | TRBV5-1 | TGCGCCAGCAGCTTGGGGACAGGAGGACAGCCCCAGCATTTT | CASSLGTGGQPQHF
TRBJ2-7 | . | . | TRBV5-4 | TGTGCCAGCAGCTTGGGGGGCAGAGACTACGAGCAGTACTTC | CASSLGGRDYEQYF
TRBJ1-2 | . | . | TRBV6-6 | TGTGCCAGCAGTTATACGGGCAGAGGGAACTATGGCCACACCTTC | CASSYTGRGNYGHTF
TRBJ2-3 | . | . | TRBV6-1 | TGTGCCAGCAGTGAAGCGCTTTGGACTACGGAAGATACGCAGTATTTT | CASSEALWTTEDTQYF
TRBJ1-5 | . | . | TRBV12-5 | TGTGCTAGTGGAAACCATCAGCCCCAGCATTTT | CASGNHQPQHF
TRBJ2-2 | once | . | TRBV5-6 | TGTGCCAGCAGCTTGGTTGTTCAGGGTACCGGGGAGCTGTTTTTT | CASSLVVQGTGELFF
TRBJ1-2 | . | . | TRBV7-2 | TGTGCCAGCAGCCACAGGGAAACACCCTTCGGCTACACCTTC | CASSHRETPFGYTF
TRBJ1-3 | . | . | TRBV6-5 | TGTGCCAGCAGGTCAGGGGTCTCTGGAAACACCATATATTTT | CASRSGVSGNTIYF
TRBJ2-3 | . | . | TRBV14 | TGTGCCAGCAGCCCCCTCTGGGGGACCCTCCGTGATACGCAGTATTTT | CASSPLWGTLRDTQYF
TRBJ2-3 | . | TRBD1 | TRBV12-3/TRBV12-4 | TGTGCCAGCATCGCACAGGGGACAGATACGCAGTATTTT | CASIAQGTDTQYF
TRBJ1-5 | . | TRBD1 | TRBV23-1 | TGCGCCAGTTTTCTAAGATTCGTGACAGGGGTCCTTAGCAATCAGCCCCAGCATTTT | CASFLRFVTGVLSNQPQHF
TRBJ2-7 | . | TRBD2 | TRBV28 | TGTGCCAGCAGTCCCGCTGGGCGGGGGACCTACGAGCAGTACTTC | CASSPAGRGTYEQYF
TRBJ2-7 | . | . | TRBV2 | TGTGCCACGGACGGGACTCCCAACAGCTACGAGCAGTACTTC | CATDGTPNSYEQYF
TRBJ1-4 | once | . | TRBV12-3/TRBV12-4 | TGTGCCAGCAGTTACAGGGTATCTGAAAAACTGTTTTTT | CASSYRVSEKLFF
TRBJ1-5 | many | . | TRBV4-1 | TGCGCCAGCAGCCAAGTGGACATGGGCTTTAGCAATCAGCCCCAGCATTTT | CASSQVDMGFSNQPQHF
TRBJ1-1 | . | TRBD1 | TRBV24-1 | TGTGCCACCAGTGATCCGCGGACAGGTAACACTGAAGCTTTCTTT | CATSDPRTGNTEAFF
TRBJ1-2 | . | TRBD1 | TRBV10-2 | TGCGCCAGCAGTGAAGGGACAGCTCCGGTCTATGGCTACACCTTC | CASSEGTAPVYGYTF
TRBJ2-1 | . | . | TRBV6-5 | TGTGCCAGCAGCAACGGGGTTGAGCAGTTCTTC | CASSNGVEQFF
TRBJ2-3 | . | TRBD2 | TRBV5-4 | TGTGCCAGCAGCTTGTTCACCGGGGGGTTCACAGATACGCAGTATTTT | CASSLFTGGFTDTQYF
TRBJ2-4 | . | . | TRBV5-4 | TGTGCCAGCAGCCCCTGGGGGCTAGCTCTATCAGCCAAAAACATTCAGTACTTC | CASSPWGLALSAKNIQYF
TRBJ1-1 | . | . | TRBV3-1/TRBV3-2 | TGTGCCAGCAGCCAAGTGGTCCAGACTGAAGCTTTCTTT | CASSQVVQTEAFF
TRBJ2-5 | . | . | TRBV3-1/TRBV3-2 | TGTGCCAGCAGCCATATCGGACCCGAACGCCAAGAGACCCAGTACTTC | CASSHIGPERQETQYF
TRBJ2-3 | . | . | TRBV9 | TGTGCCAGCTCCCCCTACACAGATACGCAGTATTTT | CASSPYTDTQYF
TRBJ2-1 | once | . | TRBV7-9 | TGTGCCAGCAGCTCGCGGTCAGGGGTTTTTAATGAGCAGTTCTTC | CASSSRSGVFNEQFF
TRBJ1-4 | . | . | TRBV2 | TGTGCCTCCAAGGTCAGGTCAAGTAATGAAAAACTGTTTTTT | CASKVRSSNEKLFF
TRBJ2-6 | few | . | TRBV6-5 | TGTGCCAGCAGGACCACAGCTGGGGCCAACGTCCTGACTTTC | CASRTTAGANVLTF
TRBJ2-1 | . | TRBD1 | TRBV14 | TGTGCCAGCAGCCCCAGGACAGGGGATTGGTACAATGAGCAGTTCTTC | CASSPRTGDWYNEQFF
TRBJ1-2 | . | . | TRBV7-9 | TGTGCCAGCAGCTTAGTAGTAGGGGATGGCTATGGCTACACCTTC | CASSLVVGDGYGYTF
TRBJ2-5 | . | . | TRBV5-1 | TGCGCCAGCAGCTTGGCCGGGACTGACCAAGAGACCCAGTACTTC | CASSLAGTDQETQYF
TRBJ2-1 | . | . | TRBV3-1/TRBV3-2 | TGTGCCAGCAGCCCTAAATTTGGCTACAATGAGCAGTTCTTC | CASSPKFGYNEQFF
TRBJ1-5 | . | . | TRBV19 | TGTGCCAGTAGTCACGAGGGGGTTCAGCCCCAGCATTTT | CASSHEGVQPQHF
TRBJ2-5 | . | . | TRBV7-6 | TGTGCCAGCAGCTTGATGGCGGATAGCCAAGAGACCCAGTACTTC | CASSLMADSQETQYF
TRBJ1-1 | . | TRBD1 | TRBV6-4 | TGTGCCAGCAAAGCCCTTGCCGGACAGGAAGCTGAAGCTTTCTTT | CASKALAGQEAEAFF
TRBJ1-2 | once | TRBD1 | TRBV2 | TGTGCCAGCAGTCGACAGGGGGCTCACTATGGCTACACCTTC | CASSRQGAHYGYTF
TRBJ1-1 | . | . | TRBV4-1 | TGCGCCAGCAGCCAGGGGGGGCGCGGTACTGAAGCTTTCTTT | CASSQGGRGTEAFF
TRBJ2-3 | . | TRBD2 | TRBV7-6 | TGTGCCAGCAGCTTACTAGCGGGGAGGGGTAGCACAGATACGCAGTATTTT | CASSLLAGRGSTDTQYF
TRBJ2-7 | . | TRBD1 | TRBV5-1 | TGCGCCAGCAGCTATGGACAGGGGACCTACGAGCAGTACTTC | CASSYGQGTYEQYF
TRBJ2-3 | . | . | TRBV5-1 | TGCGCCAGCAGCTTGACGGATCACACAGATACGCAGTATTTT | CASSLTDHTDTQYF